This TCR beta chain is drawn from a study of regulatory T cells in long-lasting Graves disease. V lost 5 bases and J 2 bases, leaving 10 bases between the germline ends. Germline V lookup: CDR1 SGHTA, CDR2 FQGTGA. The length of the CDR3 is 13 residues. Regarding time point: newly diagnosed GD, antithyroid drugs for less than 3 months. PBMC RNA was the source of the TCR library. In building TCR beta libraries, iRepertoire HTBI primers were used together with Arm-PCR of CDR3 regions. In the authors' workflow: The study identified under 80 TRBV and 13 to 15 TRBJ segments across samples. TCRdb passed the multiplex PCR reads through MiXCR, listing each CDR3 protein once. The V and J calls come from TCRdb's annotation, not from the publication. This sample carries about 540,000 distinct CDR3 sequences, around an eighth of them seen once, and the ten largest clones take more than 8.5%. This same sample was also part of a study on T cells in Graves' hyperthyroidism and ophthalmopathy.

The chain uses TRBV7-3 and TRBJ2-7; D unclear. The clonotype originates from a man in his thirties or forties with Graves disease. The sample here was peripheral blood mononuclear cells (PBMCs), taken at new diagnosis, from a patient treated with antithyroid drugs. The CDR3 region is CASSTLRAYEQYF. CDR3 nucleotides: TGTGCCAGCAGCACCCTACGGGCCTACGAGCAGTACTTC.